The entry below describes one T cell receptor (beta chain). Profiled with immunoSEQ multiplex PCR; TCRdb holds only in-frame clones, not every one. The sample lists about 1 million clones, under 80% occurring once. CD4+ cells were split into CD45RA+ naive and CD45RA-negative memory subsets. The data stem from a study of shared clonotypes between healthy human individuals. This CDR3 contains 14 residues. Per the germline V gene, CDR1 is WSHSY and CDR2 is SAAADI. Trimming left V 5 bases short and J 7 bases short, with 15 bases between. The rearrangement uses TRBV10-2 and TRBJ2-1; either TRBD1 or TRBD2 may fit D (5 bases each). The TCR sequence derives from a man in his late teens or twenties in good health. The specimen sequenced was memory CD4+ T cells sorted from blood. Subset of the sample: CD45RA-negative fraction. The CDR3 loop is CASSPGPLWNEQFF. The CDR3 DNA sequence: TGCGCCAGCAGTCCGGGACCACTTTGGAATGAGCAGTTCTTC.